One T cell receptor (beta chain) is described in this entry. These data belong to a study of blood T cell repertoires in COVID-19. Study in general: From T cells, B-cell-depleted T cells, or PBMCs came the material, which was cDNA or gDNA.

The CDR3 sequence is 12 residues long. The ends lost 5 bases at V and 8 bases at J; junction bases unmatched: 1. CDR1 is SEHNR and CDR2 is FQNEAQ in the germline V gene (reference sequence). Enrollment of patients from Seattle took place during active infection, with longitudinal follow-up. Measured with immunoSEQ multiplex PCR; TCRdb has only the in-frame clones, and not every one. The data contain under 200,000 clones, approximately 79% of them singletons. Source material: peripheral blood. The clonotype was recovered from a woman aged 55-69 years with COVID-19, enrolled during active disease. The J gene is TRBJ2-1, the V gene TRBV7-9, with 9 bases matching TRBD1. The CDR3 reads CASSRTGDEQFF. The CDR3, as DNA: TGTGCCAGCAGCCGGACAGGGGATGAGCAGTTCTTC.